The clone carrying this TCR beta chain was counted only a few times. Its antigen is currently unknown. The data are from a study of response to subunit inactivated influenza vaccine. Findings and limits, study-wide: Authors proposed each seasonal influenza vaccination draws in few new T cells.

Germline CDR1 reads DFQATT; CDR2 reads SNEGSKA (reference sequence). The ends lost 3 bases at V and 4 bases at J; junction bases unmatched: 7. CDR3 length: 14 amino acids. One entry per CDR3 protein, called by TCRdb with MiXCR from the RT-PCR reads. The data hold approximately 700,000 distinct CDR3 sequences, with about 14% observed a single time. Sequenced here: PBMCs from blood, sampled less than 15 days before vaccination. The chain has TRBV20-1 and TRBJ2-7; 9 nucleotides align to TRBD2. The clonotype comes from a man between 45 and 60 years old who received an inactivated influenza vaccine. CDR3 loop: CSASDSGGLYEQYF. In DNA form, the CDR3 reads TGCAGTGCTAGCGATAGCGGGGGCCTTTACGAGCAGTACTTC.